A single TCR beta chain is shown here with its context. Assay used: immunoSEQ multiplex PCR; TCRdb lists only in-frame clones, some missing. The sample carries hundreds of thousands of clones, about nine tenths recorded once. These data are taken from a study of blood T cell repertoires in COVID-19. There are 15 residues in the CDR3. Trimming cost V 6 bases and J 8 bases, with 19 bases left between them. CDR1 is SGHTA and CDR2 is FQGNSA in the germline V gene. The chain recombines TRBV7-2 with TRBJ1-4, with a tentative D call TRBD1 (5 bases). This receptor was taken from a middle-aged man who had recovered from COVID-19. Input material: PBMCs or T cells enriched from blood (not recorded which). CDR3 in DNA: TGTGCCAGCAGGTTATCTGGGGGGTTTGACGAAAAACTGTTTTTT. This gives the protein CASRLSGGFDEKLFF.